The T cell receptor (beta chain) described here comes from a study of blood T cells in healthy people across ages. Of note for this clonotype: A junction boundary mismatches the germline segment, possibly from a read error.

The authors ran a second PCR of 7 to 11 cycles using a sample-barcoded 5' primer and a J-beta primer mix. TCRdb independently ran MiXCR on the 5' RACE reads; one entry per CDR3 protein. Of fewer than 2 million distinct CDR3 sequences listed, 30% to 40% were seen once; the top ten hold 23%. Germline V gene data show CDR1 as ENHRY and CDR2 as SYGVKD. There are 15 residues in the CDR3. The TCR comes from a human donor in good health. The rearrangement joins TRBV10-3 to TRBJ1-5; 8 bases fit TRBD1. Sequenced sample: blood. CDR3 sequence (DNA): TGTGCCATCAGTCCGGGACAGGAGGGGAATCGGCCCCAGCATTTT. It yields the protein CAISPGQEGNRPQHF.